This T cell receptor (beta chain) was captured by sequencing in a study of shared T cell receptors in the human thymus. This clone was seen a handful of times. This table comes from immunoSEQ multiplex PCR, and its TCRdb copy is limited to in-frame clones, with some not included. The sample contains approximately 730,000 clones, 70% to 90% of which appear only once. This CDR3 has 15 amino acids. Germline CDR1 and CDR2: MNHEY and SVGAGI. The V and J ends lost 6 bases and 0 bases respectively, with 11 bases between them. These same data were also listed under a study on human thymus T cells. This second study says: Donors were healthy Finnish babies undergoing corrective operations for congenital heart defects. Thymus tissue was removed during corrective cardiac surgery. Thymic and blood repertoires seemed to show skewed V and J gene use. Unrelated individuals reportedly shared highly overlapping thymic TCR repertoires.

This clonotype was obtained from a girl under three years old with a congenital heart defect. What was sequenced was thymocytes. The chain uses TRBV6-5 and TRBJ2-2, with D possibly TRBD1 on 6 matching bases. Here the CDR3 reads CASRPRGSNTGELFF. The DNA of the CDR3 is TGTGCCAGCAGACCTAGGGGGTCGAACACCGGGGAGCTGTTTTTT.